Below are 2 T cell receptor beta chains sequenced from a single sample in a study of T cell changes during pregnancy in multiple sclerosis. Clones were read by immunoSEQ multiplex PCR, and TCRdb kept only the in-frame ones, dropping some. The table has approximately 99,000 clones, around 93% seen once; the top ten hold less than 1%. The sequencing used peripheral blood, collected after pregnancy. These receptors were obtained from a female donor with multiple sclerosis, enrolled in a pregnancy study.

This sequence joins TRBV6-1 and TRBJ2-7, with 7 nucleotides matching TRBD1. The CDR3 runs to 15 residues. Germline V lookup: CDR1 MNHNS, CDR2 SASEGT. V dropped 3 bases and J dropped 0; count of bases not matched to a gene: 5. The CDR3 DNA reads as TGTGCCAGCAGTGACGGACAGGCGGCCTCCTACGAGCAGTACTTC. It specifies CASSDGQAASYEQYF.

This chain connects TRBV4-1 to TRBJ2-7; D uncertain. CDR1 MGHRA and CDR2 YSYEKL come from the germline V gene. The CDR3 consists of 12 residues. Between the trimmed V and J ends, which lost 2 bases and 6 bases, there was a span of 8 bases. The CDR3 sequence is CASSQHLGEQYF. The DNA of the CDR3 is TGCGCCAGCAGCCAACATCTCGGCGAGCAGTACTTC.